Here is one TCR beta chain with its context. This specimen belongs to a study of control samples from healthy donors and cancer patients. TCRdb's table, derived via immunoSEQ multiplex PCR, lists solely in-frame clones and lacks some. The table lists fewer than 200,000 clones, with roughly 2.2% in the top ten. Germline assignment: CDR1 SNHLY and CDR2 FYNNEI. V dropped 4 bases and J dropped 4; count of bases not matched to a gene: 4. The CDR3 covers 15 residues. The chain has TRBV2 and TRBJ2-4; 10 nucleotides agree with TRBD1. The TCR comes from a woman in her twenties or thirties in good health. Sequenced: blood. The DNA for the CDR3 is TGTGCCAGCAGTGGGACAGGGGGTTCGAAAAACATTCAGTACTTC. Translated, it gives CASSGTGGSKNIQYF.